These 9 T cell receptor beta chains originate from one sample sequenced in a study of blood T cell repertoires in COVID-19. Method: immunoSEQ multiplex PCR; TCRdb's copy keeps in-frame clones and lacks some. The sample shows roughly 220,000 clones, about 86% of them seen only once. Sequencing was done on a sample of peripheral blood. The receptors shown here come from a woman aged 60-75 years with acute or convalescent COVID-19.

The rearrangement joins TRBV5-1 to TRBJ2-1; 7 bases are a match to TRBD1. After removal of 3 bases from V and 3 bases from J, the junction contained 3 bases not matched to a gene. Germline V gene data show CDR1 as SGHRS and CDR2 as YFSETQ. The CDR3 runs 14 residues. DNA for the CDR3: TGCGCCAGCAGCTCGGGACAGATCTACAATGAGCAGTTCTTC. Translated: CASSSGQIYNEQFF. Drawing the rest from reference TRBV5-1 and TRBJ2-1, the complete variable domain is KAGVTQTPRYLIKTRGQQVTLSCSPISGHRSVSWYQQTPGQGLQFLFEYFSETQRNKGNFPGRFSGRQFSNSRSEMNVSTLELGDSALYLCASSSGQIYNEQFFGPGTRLTVL.

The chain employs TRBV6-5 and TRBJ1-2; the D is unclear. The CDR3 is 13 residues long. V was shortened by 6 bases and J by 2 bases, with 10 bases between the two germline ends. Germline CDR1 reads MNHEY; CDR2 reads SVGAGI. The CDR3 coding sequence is TGTGCCAGCAGGTACAGCTTCAACTATGGCTACACCTTC. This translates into CASRYSFNYGYTF.

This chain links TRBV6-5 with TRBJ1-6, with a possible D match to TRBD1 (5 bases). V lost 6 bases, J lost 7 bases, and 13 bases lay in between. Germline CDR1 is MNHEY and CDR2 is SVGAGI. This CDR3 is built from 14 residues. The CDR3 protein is CASRATGDNSPLHF. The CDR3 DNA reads TGTGCCAGCAGGGCAACAGGTGACAATTCACCCCTCCACTTT.

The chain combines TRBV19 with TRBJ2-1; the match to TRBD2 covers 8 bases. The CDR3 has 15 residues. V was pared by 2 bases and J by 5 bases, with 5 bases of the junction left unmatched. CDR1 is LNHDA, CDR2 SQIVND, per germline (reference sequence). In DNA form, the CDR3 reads TGTGCCAGTAGTATATGGAGCGGGGGCGACAATGAGCAGTTCTTC. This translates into CASSIWSGGDNEQFF.

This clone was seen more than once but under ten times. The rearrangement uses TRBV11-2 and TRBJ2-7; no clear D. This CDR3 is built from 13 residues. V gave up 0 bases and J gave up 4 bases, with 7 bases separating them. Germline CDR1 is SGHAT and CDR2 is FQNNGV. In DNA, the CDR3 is TGTGCCAGCAGCTTAGATGGGCAGTACGAGCAGTACTTC. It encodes CASSLDGQYEQYF.

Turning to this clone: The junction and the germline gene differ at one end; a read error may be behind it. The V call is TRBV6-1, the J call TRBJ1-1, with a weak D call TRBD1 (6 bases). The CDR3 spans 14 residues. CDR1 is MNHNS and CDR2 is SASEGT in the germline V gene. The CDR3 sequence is CASSDYGTPVVGIF. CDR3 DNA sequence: TGTGCCAGCAGTGATTACGGGACACCCGTCGTCGGTATATTT.

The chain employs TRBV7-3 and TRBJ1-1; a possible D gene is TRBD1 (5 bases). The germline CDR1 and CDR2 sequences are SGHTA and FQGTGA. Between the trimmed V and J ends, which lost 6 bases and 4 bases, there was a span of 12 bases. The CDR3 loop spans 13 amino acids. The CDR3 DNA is TGTGCCAGCAGGGAACAGGATATCACTGAAGCTTTCTTT. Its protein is CASREQDITEAFF.

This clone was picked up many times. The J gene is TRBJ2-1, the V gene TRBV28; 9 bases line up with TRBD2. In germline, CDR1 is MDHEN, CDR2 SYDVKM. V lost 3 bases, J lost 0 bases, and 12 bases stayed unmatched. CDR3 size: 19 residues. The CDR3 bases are TGTGCCAGCAGTTTCCCTGTAGGGCTAGCGGGAAGCTCCTACAATGAGCAGTTCTTC. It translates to CASSFPVGLAGSSYNEQFF. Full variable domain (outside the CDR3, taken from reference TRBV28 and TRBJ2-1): DVKVTQSSRYLVKRTGEKVFLECVQDMDHENMFWYRQDPGLGLRLIYFSYDVKMKEKGDIPEGYSVSREKKERFSLILESASTNQTSMYLCASSFPVGLAGSSYNEQFFGPGTRLTVL.

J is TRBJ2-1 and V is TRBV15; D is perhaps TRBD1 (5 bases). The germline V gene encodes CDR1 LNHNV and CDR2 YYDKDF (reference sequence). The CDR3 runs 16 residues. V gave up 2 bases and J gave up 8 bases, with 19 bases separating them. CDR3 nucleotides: TGTGCCACCAGCAGAAACCCCAGGGAATTGATCGATGAGCAGTTCTTC. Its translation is CATSRNPRELIDEQFF.